Each of the 7 T cell receptor beta chains below was sequenced from the same sample in a study of shared clonotypes between healthy human individuals. Sequencing used immunoSEQ multiplex PCR; TCRdb keeps in-frame clones, though not all of them. Of under 2.5 million clones listed, around 92% were seen once; the top ten hold around 0.4%. Sample: naive CD4+ T cells from PBMCs. Specified subset: CD45RA+ positively selected. The receptors originated from a man between 18 and 35 years old in good health. Some clones in this sample may be carry-over from other donors' samples.

This chain connects TRBV6-6 to TRBJ2-5; tentatively, D is TRBD1 (8 bases). CDR1 and CDR2 (germline): MNHNY, SVGAGI (reference sequence). There are 15 residues in the CDR3. Trimming shortened V by 7 bases and J by 6 bases, and 21 bases separated the two germline ends. The CDR3 DNA sequence: TGTGCCAGCAATCCAGACAGGGGCGGGAGAAAGACCCAGTACTTC. This encodes CASNPDRGGRKTQYF.

This chain links TRBV30 with TRBJ1-4; D is possibly TRBD1 (6 bases). The CDR3 contains 14 residues. V gave up 2 bases and J gave up 2 bases, with 9 bases separating them. Per the germline V gene, CDR1 is GTSNPN and CDR2 is SVGIG (reference sequence). The DNA of the CDR3 is TGTGCCTGGAGTCGTGGACAGACTAATGAAAAACTGTTTTTT. Translating gives CAWSRGQTNEKLFF.

The chain has TRBV5-7 and TRBJ1-3; 7 positions agree with TRBD1. TRBV5-7 is identified as an open reading frame with a role that is uncertain. V shed 5 bases and J 8 bases; nucleotides not matched to a gene: 10. The CDR3 contains 14 residues. The DNA for the CDR3 is TGTGCCAGCAGGCCCACCAACAGGGGACACACCATATATTTT. It codes for CASRPTNRGHTIYF.

The gene calls are TRBV2 and TRBJ2-1; 8 nucleotides align to TRBD2. V trimming: 7 bases; J trimming: 0 bases; junction bases outside the gene matches: 11. The CDR3 runs to 17 residues. Germline V gives CDR1 SNHLY, CDR2 FYNNEI. The CDR3 region is CASTQSFSGGSYNEQFF. As DNA, the CDR3 is TGTGCCAGCACCCAAAGTTTCAGCGGGGGCTCCTACAATGAGCAGTTCTTC.

This CDR3 reads CASAPQIGSDNEQFF. The CDR3, as DNA: TGTGCCAGCGCCCCCCAGATAGGGTCCGACAATGAGCAGTTCTTC. The chain has TRBV9 and TRBJ2-1, with no clear D. Looked up from germline, CDR1 is SGDLS and CDR2 is YYNGEE. The V gene lost 7 bases and the J gene lost 5 bases, with 19 bases spanning the gap. The CDR3 runs 15 residues. Full variable domain (missing parts from reference TRBV9 and TRBJ2-1): DSGVTQTPKHLITATGQRVTLRCSPRSGDLSVYWYQQSLDQGLQFLIQYYNGEERAKGNILERFSAQQFPDLHSELNLSSLELGDSALYFCASAPQIGSDNEQFFGPGTRLTVL.

This clone showed up just once. The chain couples TRBV6-5 to TRBJ2-2; D gene uncertain. V was pared by 6 bases and J by 0 bases, with 11 bases between. The CDR3 contains 15 residues. The germline gives CDR1 MNHEY, CDR2 SVGAGI. The CDR3 nucleotides are TGTGCCAGCAGCCGTCTAAGCCCGAACACCGGGGAGCTGTTTTTT. Protein: CASSRLSPNTGELFF.

The V call is TRBV4-1, the J call TRBJ2-7, with 7 bases that match TRBD1. Germline V gives CDR1 MGHRA, CDR2 YSYEKL. This CDR3 is 14 amino acids long. Trimming at V came to 4 bases and at J to 1 base, leaving 4 bases not matched to a gene. The CDR3 nucleotides are TGCGCCAGCAGCCCTTGGGACAGATCCTACGAGCAGTACTTC. It translates to CASSPWDRSYEQYF.